The 18 T cell receptor beta chains given below trace back to one sample, sequenced in a study of T-cell reconstitution after alpha-beta-depleted transplantation in children. Preparation of the TCRbeta library was carried out with unique molecular identifiers. TCRdb independently ran MiXCR on the PCR reads; one entry per CDR3 protein. The table has some 200,000 distinct CDR3 sequences, approximately 6.3% seen once; the top ten hold just over 5.5%. This specimen was PBMCs, taken before TCRalphabeta/CD19-depleted stem cell transplant. The source of these receptors is a boy younger than 10 with acute lymphoblastic leukemia, due to receive a stem cell transplant.

The chain couples TRBV7-9 to TRBJ2-7; D is uncertain. Germline V gene sequence: CDR1 SEHNR, CDR2 FQNEAQ (reference sequence). V shed 5 bases and J shed 4 bases, with 12 bases lying between them. The CDR3 runs to 13 residues. For the CDR3, the DNA is TGTGCCAGCAGCCACCGGTACGAGTACGAGCAGTACTTC. Residues: CASSHRYEYEQYF. Full variable domain (missing parts from reference TRBV7-9 and TRBJ2-7): DTGVSQNPRHKITKRGQNVTFRCDPISEHNRLYWYRQTLGQGPEFLTYFQNEAQLEKSRLLSDRFSAERPKGSFSTLEIQRTEQGDSAMYLCASSHRYEYEQYFGPGTRLTVT.

This clonotype was seen ten or more times. J is TRBJ2-3 and V is TRBV7-2; D gene unclear. The CDR3 is made up of 15 amino acids. Germline loops: CDR1 SGHTA, CDR2 FQGNSA. The V and J ends lost 3 bases and 3 bases respectively, with 13 bases between them. The CDR3 DNA follows: TGTGCCAGCAGCTTCCCCCCTACTCAAACAGATACGCAGTATTTT. It encodes CASSFPPTQTDTQYF.

The chain carries TRBV12-3 or TRBV12-4 and TRBJ2-4, with a tentative D call TRBD1 (6 bases). Between the trimmed V and J ends, which lost 6 bases and 0 bases, there was a span of 24 bases. This CDR3 has 19 amino acids. CDR3 sequence reads: CASSLDPGQSYLAKNIQYF. The DNA for the CDR3 is TGTGCCAGCAGCTTGGATCCGGGACAAAGTTACCTAGCCAAAAACATTCAGTACTTC.

A remark on this clonotype: A much bigger clone sits one base away, suggesting this may be a read error. The CDR3 does not end in the conserved phenylalanine or tryptophan, so this is likely a read error. This chain connects TRBV10-2 to TRBJ1-1; D gene unclear. Germline CDR1 reads WSHSY; CDR2 reads SAAADI. CDR3 size: 12 residues. V shed 0 bases and J shed 8 bases, with 7 bases lying between them. In DNA form, the CDR3 reads TGCGCCAGCAGTGAGTCGTCTGGGGAAGCTTTCTGT. It encodes CASSESSGEAFC.

This clonotype was picked up many times. The rearrangement joins TRBV5-1 to TRBJ2-2; D might be TRBD2 (6 bases). V was cut by 0 bases and J by 7 bases, with 7 bases left in between. This CDR3 region has 13 residues. Looked up from germline, CDR1 is SGHRS and CDR2 is YFSETQ. CDR3 sequence (DNA): TGCGCCAGCAGCTTGGAGACTAGCGGGGAGCTGTTTTTT. Translating gives CASSLETSGELFF.

In this sample, this clonotype turned up many times. V is TRBV6-2 or TRBV6-3 and J is TRBJ2-1, with D perhaps matching TRBD1 or TRBD2 (5 bases each). The CDR3 has 14 residues. V was shortened by 6 bases and J by 9 bases, with 18 bases between the two germline ends. Germline V CDR1 and CDR2: MNHEY, SVGEGT. The CDR3 region has the DNA TGTGCCAGCAGGGAGCCGGGACGGTGGGGTGAGCAGTTCTTC. Its protein is CASREPGRWGEQFF.

This clonotype was seen a single time. This sequence joins TRBV24-1 and TRBJ2-1, with a tentative D call TRBD1 (5 bases). This CDR3 region has 12 residues. Deletions cut 9 bases from V and 10 bases from J, with 15 bases between. Looked up from germline, CDR1 is KGHDR and CDR2 is SFDVKD. The CDR3 is CATSGQVSEQFF. The DNA for the CDR3 is TGTGCCACCTCAGGACAAGTCAGCGAGCAGTTCTTC.

This clonotype was recorded a few times. The chain employs TRBV12-5 and TRBJ2-1, with 9 bases matching TRBD2. After removal of 6 bases from V and 4 bases from J, the junction contained 7 bases not matched to a gene. The germline V gene has CDR1 LGHNT and CDR2 FRNRAP. CDR3 size: 15 residues. The CDR3 is CASGRSGGAYNEQFF. In DNA form, the CDR3 reads TGTGCTAGTGGCCGTAGCGGGGGAGCGTACAATGAGCAGTTCTTC.

In this sample, this clonotype turned up many times. The chain is built from TRBV28 and TRBJ2-4; D gene uncertain. Per the germline V gene, CDR1 is MDHEN and CDR2 is SYDVKM. V was cut by 4 bases and J by 2 bases, with 12 bases left in between. The CDR3 consists of 15 residues. CDR3 loop: CASSSPSVPKNIQYF. The CDR3 region has the DNA TGTGCCAGCAGTTCCCCCAGTGTCCCCAAAAACATTCAGTACTTC. Using reference TRBV28 and TRBJ2-4 for the parts outside the CDR3, the full variable domain is DVKVTQSSRYLVKRTGEKVFLECVQDMDHENMFWYRQDPGLGLRLIYFSYDVKMKEKGDIPEGYSVSREKKERFSLILESASTNQTSMYLCASSSPSVPKNIQYFGAGTRLSVL.

This clonotype was counted ten times or more. The chain carries TRBV20-1 and TRBJ2-7; D might be TRBD1 (5 bases). The V and J ends lost 6 bases and 7 bases respectively, with 10 bases between them. This CDR3 contains 10 residues. Germline V gene sequence: CDR1 DFQATT, CDR2 SNEGSKA (reference sequence). The DNA of the CDR3 is TGCAGTGCAACACAGGAGGAGCAGTACTTC. Its protein product is CSATQEEQYF.

This clonotype was seen ten or more times. The gene calls are TRBV28 and TRBJ2-4; D remains unclear. V lost 7 bases and J 2 bases, leaving 15 bases between the germline ends. CDR1 is MDHEN and CDR2 is SYDVKM in the germline V gene. This CDR3 contains 15 residues. This CDR3 is CASKVREGTKNIQYF. DNA of the CDR3: TGTGCCAGCAAAGTAAGGGAAGGGACCAAAAACATTCAGTACTTC. Variable domain in full (rest from reference TRBV28 and TRBJ2-4): DVKVTQSSRYLVKRTGEKVFLECVQDMDHENMFWYRQDPGLGLRLIYFSYDVKMKEKGDIPEGYSVSREKKERFSLILESASTNQTSMYLCASKVREGTKNIQYFGAGTRLSVL.

The chain employs TRBV27 and TRBJ2-3; no firm D call. Trimming left V 5 bases short and J 2 bases short, with 8 bases between. The germline V gene encodes CDR1 MNHEY and CDR2 SMNVEV (reference sequence). This CDR3 contains 13 residues. The CDR3 loop is CASSPGHTDTQYF. CDR3 in DNA: TGTGCCAGCAGTCCGGGTCACACAGATACGCAGTATTTT.

The chain combines TRBV28 with TRBJ2-6, with TRBD2 as a possible D gene (5 bases). Trimming pared 7 bases from V and 0 bases from J, leaving 16 bases between. There are 17 residues in the CDR3. Germline V lookup: CDR1 MDHEN, CDR2 SYDVKM. The CDR3 loop reads CASMRASFASGANVLTF. For the CDR3, the DNA is TGTGCCAGCATGCGGGCGTCCTTTGCCTCTGGGGCCAACGTCCTGACTTTC.

This clonotype was counted at least ten times. V usage is TRBV11-2 and J usage is TRBJ2-1; possibly TRBD2 for D (6 bases). There are 17 residues in the CDR3. Germline lookup yields CDR1 SGHAT and CDR2 FQNNGV. The ends were cut back, 1 base at V and 3 bases at J, with 16 bases in the middle. CDR3 DNA: TGTGCCAGCAGCTTAGGTCTTTCTAGCGTGAACTACAATGAGCAGTTCTTC. The encoded protein is CASSLGLSSVNYNEQFF.

This clonotype was detected many times. The CDR3 spells CSAPALAGAGYNEQFF. CDR3 DNA: TGCAGTGCTCCAGCCCTAGCGGGGGCGGGCTACAATGAGCAGTTCTTC. The chain couples TRBV20-1 to TRBJ2-1; TRBD2 matches at 10 bases. The V gene end was trimmed by 5 bases and the J gene end by 3 bases; junction bases not matched to a gene: 10. CDR1 and CDR2 (germline): DFQATT, SNEGSKA (reference sequence). This CDR3 contains 16 residues.

This sequence joins TRBV30 and TRBJ2-7, with D maybe TRBD2 (5 bases). Germline V lookup: CDR1 GTSNPN, CDR2 SVGIG (reference sequence). The germline V and J ends were trimmed by 5 bases and 0 bases, with 11 bases remaining between them. CDR3 length: 13 amino acids. The DNA of the CDR3 is TGTGCCTGGGCGCCGGGGAACTCCTACGAGCAGTACTTC. Translation gives CAWAPGNSYEQYF.

Many counts were recorded for this clonotype. DNA of the CDR3: TGCAGTGCTAGAGATCCTACAGGGTTAAACTATGGCTACACCTTC. Its translation is CSARDPTGLNYGYTF. The J gene is TRBJ1-2, the V gene TRBV20-1, with D possibly TRBD1 on 6 matching bases. CDR1 is DFQATT and CDR2 is SNEGSKA in the germline V gene (reference sequence). V shed 0 bases and J shed 2 bases, with 13 bases lying between them. The CDR3 totals 15 residues.

This clonotype has ten or more counts. This chain joins TRBV4-3 and TRBJ2-7; D gene uncertain. The CDR3 runs to 13 residues. Per germline, CDR1 LGHNA and CDR2 YSLEER. With 0 bases removed from V and 3 bases from J, the gap between germline ends came to 6 bases. CDR3 bases: TGCGCCAGCAGCCAAGATGAAAGCTACGAGCAGTACTTC. Its protein is CASSQDESYEQYF.